This T cell receptor (beta chain) came from a study of T cell clones after liver transplantation. About the study: Without induction therapy, subjects received standard immunosuppression until 12-24 months post-transplant.

TCRdb's copy holds only in-frame clones and misses some; the assay was immunoSEQ multiplex PCR. There are around 110,000 clones in the sample; 90% occur only once, and approximately 0.78% lies in the top ten. The CDR3 contains 14 residues. Germline loops: CDR1 SNHLY, CDR2 FYNNEI. Turning to this clone: A junction end diverges from the germline sequence, so it may reflect a read error.

The sequence derives from a human patient who received a liver transplant. These T cells may partly come from the graft donor. The sequenced sample was CD4+ T cells from blood, obtained 12 months after liver transplant. This chain connects TRBV2 to TRBJ2-2; a weak D match, TRBD1 (6 bases). The CDR3 region is CASREQGPTGELFF. DNA for the CDR3: TGTGCCAGCCGTGAACAGGGCCCTACCGGGGAGCTGTTTTTT.